Following are 19 T cell receptor beta chains from one sample sequenced in a study of blood T cell repertoires in COVID-19 (dated by TCRdb to about 2020). The method behind the library was the immunoSEQ multiplex PCR assay. TCRdb holds this immuneACCESS table with in-frame rearrangements only. Some clones are missing; in checked studies, unresolved V genes explain under half, and the rest has no known cause. The sample records roughly 81,000 clones, roughly four fifths of which are singletons. The biggest ten clones account for about 10% of the sample. The sequenced material came from peripheral blood. The receptors were sampled from a man aged 55 to 70 with acute or convalescent COVID-19.

J is TRBJ1-5 and V is TRBV28, with unresolved D. V dropped 11 bases and J dropped 2 bases, with 10 bases sitting between them. Germline CDR1 MDHEN, CDR2 SYDVKM. This CDR3 contains 12 residues. In DNA form, the CDR3 reads TGTGCCCACTCGCGGGGCAATCAGCCCCAGCATTTT. Its translation is CAHSRGNQPQHF.

CDR3 sequence: CASSPSGGRNEQYF. The DNA for the CDR3 is TGTGCCAGCAGTCCCTCAGGAGGGAGAAACGAGCAGTACTTC. The rearrangement links TRBV27 to TRBJ2-7; tentatively, D is TRBD2 (6 bases). In germline, CDR1 is MNHEY, CDR2 SMNVEV (reference sequence). This CDR3 contains 14 residues. Trimming took 5 bases from V and 5 from J, leaving 16 bases between them.

This clone was counted only a few times. This chain links TRBV3-1 (or the pseudogene TRBV3-2) with TRBJ1-1; D gene ambiguous. The ends were cut back, 3 bases at V and 4 bases at J, with 15 bases in the middle. The CDR3 has 15 amino acids. Germline V gene sequence: CDR1 LGHDT, CDR2 YNNKEL (reference sequence). CDR3 region: CASSHEGGKGTEAFF. CDR3 sequence (DNA): TGTGCCAGCAGCCACGAAGGAGGGAAGGGCACTGAAGCTTTCTTT.

This rearrangement joins TRBV11-2 to TRBJ2-7; 8 bases are a match to TRBD2. The V and J ends lost 5 bases and 3 bases, in that order; junction bases with no gene match: 6. This CDR3 is 14 amino acids long. The germline V gene has CDR1 SGHAT and CDR2 FQNNGV. CDR3 DNA: TGTGCCAGCAGCCCGGCCAGCGGGGGCTACGAGCAGTACTTC. Translated, it gives CASSPASGGYEQYF.

The chain employs TRBV7-9 and TRBJ2-3; tentatively, D is TRBD1 (7 bases). Trimming removed 5 bases from V and 6 bases from J, with 18 bases in between. CDR1 SEHNR and CDR2 FQNEAQ come from the germline V gene (reference sequence). The CDR3 covers 15 residues. The CDR3 DNA reads as TGTGCCAGCAGCCTCCCCCCAGGGGGGCTTGATACGCAGTATTTT. Its protein is CASSLPPGGLDTQYF.

The rearrangement links TRBV5-1 to TRBJ2-7; D perhaps matches TRBD2 (6 bases). Germline CDR1 reads SGHRS; CDR2 reads YFSETQ. The CDR3 runs to 14 residues. The V and J ends lost 1 base and 2 bases respectively, with 10 bases between them. CDR3 sequence (DNA): TGCGCCAGCAGCTTGAGACTAGGGGCCTACGAGCAGTACTTC. Amino acid sequence: CASSLRLGAYEQYF.

This chain uses TRBV28 with TRBJ1-6, with a weak D call TRBD1 (5 bases). Germline assignment: CDR1 MDHEN and CDR2 SYDVKM. Trimming left V 3 bases short and J 7 bases short, with 13 bases between. CDR3 length equals 15 residues. CDR3 in DNA: TGTGCCAGCAGTTTGGACACCTCGGGCAATTCACCCCTCCACTTT. Encoded protein: CASSLDTSGNSPLHF.

The gene calls are TRBV7-9 and TRBJ2-7; D uncertain. The germline gives CDR1 SEHNR, CDR2 FQNEAQ (reference sequence). The V end lost 10 bases, the J end lost 4 bases, and 14 bases lay between the germline ends. The CDR3 has 12 amino acids. In DNA, the CDR3 is TGTGCCATAAGTCTGGGCCCGTACGAGCAGTACTTC. Translating it yields CAISLGPYEQYF. Full variable domain (remainder filled in from reference TRBV7-9 and TRBJ2-7): DTGVSQNPRHKITKRGQNVTFRCDPISEHNRLYWYRQTLGQGPEFLTYFQNEAQLEKSRLLSDRFSAERPKGSFSTLEIQRTEQGDSAMYLCAISLGPYEQYFGPGTRLTVT.

This clone was counted between two and nine times. V and J are TRBV7-2 and TRBJ2-6, with TRBD1 as a possible D gene (5 bases). Trimming stripped 1 base from V and 4 bases from J, with 14 bases between. The CDR3 totals 17 residues. CDR1 SGHTA and CDR2 FQGNSA come from the germline V gene. The CDR3 spells CASSLGGSSFGANVLTF. In DNA form, the CDR3 reads TGTGCCAGCAGCTTAGGGGGCAGCTCTTTCGGGGCCAACGTCCTGACTTTC.

The V call is TRBV7-8, the J call TRBJ2-6, with 8 bases lining up with TRBD1. The CDR3 covers 18 residues. The trim removed 2 bases at V and 2 bases at J, leaving 8 bases unmatched. In germline, CDR1 is SGHVS, CDR2 FQNEAQ. In nucleotides, the CDR3 is TGTGCCAGCAGCTTAATGGTTGAACAGGGGGCTGGGGCCAACGTCCTGACTTTC. Encoded protein: CASSLMVEQGAGANVLTF.

This clone was seen once. The chain combines TRBV4-2 with TRBJ1-6; the match to TRBD1 covers 8 bases. From germline, CDR1 is LGHNA and CDR2 YNFKEQ. This CDR3 spans 15 amino acids. V was clipped by 6 bases and J by 8 bases; unmatched bases: 9. The CDR3 DNA follows: TGTGCCAGCAGGGTCCGGCAGGGGGCCGATTCACCCCTCCACTTT. Residues: CASRVRQGADSPLHF.

The chain joins TRBV7-2 to TRBJ2-1; 11 bases fit TRBD2. Germline values: CDR1 SGHTA, CDR2 FQGNSA. J gave up 5 bases and V 6 bases, and 12 bases lay outside the gene matches. CDR3 length equals 17 residues. The DNA for the CDR3 is TGTGCCAGCAGGCCGGGACTAGCGGACCCCGCCCACAATGAGCAGTTCTTC. Translated, it gives CASRPGLADPAHNEQFF.

This sequence joins TRBV3-1 (or the pseudogene TRBV3-2) and TRBJ2-3, with 8 bases aligning to TRBD2. The CDR3 spans 15 residues. With V trimmed by 2 bases and J by 5 bases, 6 bases remained unmatched. CDR1 is LGHDT and CDR2 is YNNKEL in the germline V gene (reference sequence). CDR3 sequence reads: CASSQQRGGGDTQYF. In DNA, the CDR3 is TGTGCCAGCAGCCAACAACGGGGGGGCGGAGATACGCAGTATTTT.

The rearrangement joins TRBV19 to TRBJ2-3, with 15 bases fitting TRBD2. With V trimmed by 5 bases and J by 2 bases, 8 bases remained unmatched. CDR1 and CDR2 from the germline V gene are LNHDA and SQIVND (reference sequence). The CDR3 has 18 amino acids. The CDR3 region is CASSPVGTSGRNTDTQYF. The CDR3 bases are TGTGCCAGTAGTCCGGTCGGGACTAGCGGGAGGAACACAGATACGCAGTATTTT.

This rearrangement joins TRBV5-8 to TRBJ2-3; 8 bases line up with TRBD1. The CDR3 runs to 16 residues. Germline values: CDR1 SGHTS, CDR2 YDEGEE. Losses at the gene ends were 2 bases for V and 6 bases for J; bases not matched to a gene: 11. The CDR3 bases are TGTGCCAGCAGCTTCAGGACAGGGAATGTAGCGGATACGCAGTATTTT. It codes for CASSFRTGNVADTQYF. The variable domain in full, completed from reference TRBV5-8 and TRBJ2-3, reads EAGVTQSPTHLIKTRGQQATLRCSPISGHTSVYWYQQALGLGLQFLLWYDEGEERNRGNFPPRFSGRQFPNYSSELNVNALELEDSALYLCASSFRTGNVADTQYFGPGTRLTVL.

This sequence joins TRBV10-3 and TRBJ1-2; TRBD1 matches 9 bases. The CDR3 loop spans 16 amino acids. Germline V gene sequence: CDR1 ENHRY, CDR2 SYGVKD. Unmatched junction bases numbered 11, after V lost 2 bases and J lost 7 bases. The CDR3 DNA sequence: TGTGCCATCAGTGAGCCAAAAGGGACAGGGAGTTCTGGCTACACCTTC. Translating gives CAISEPKGTGSSGYTF.

The chain links TRBV4-2 to TRBJ2-2; no definite D call. CDR1 and CDR2 (germline): LGHNA, YNFKEQ. The CDR3 has 13 amino acids. V was trimmed by 0 bases and J by 7 bases, leaving 6 bases between them. CDR3 nucleotides: TGTGCCAGCAGCCAAGATGGGCTCGGGGAGCTGTTTTTT. This translates into CASSQDGLGELFF.

This clone was counted only a few times. The chain carries TRBV19 and TRBJ1-3; D gene uncertain. The germline gives CDR1 LNHDA, CDR2 SQIVND (reference sequence). The CDR3 length is 15 residues. Trimming removed 3 bases at V and 0 bases at J, with 9 bases between. The chain's CDR3 is CASSIGISSGNTIYF. CDR3 coding DNA: TGTGCCAGTAGTATCGGGATCAGCTCTGGAAACACCATATATTTT.

The genes are TRBV18 and TRBJ2-7, with 8 bases matching TRBD1. The junction had 11 bases not matched to a gene; V was cut back by 8 bases and J by 2 bases. This CDR3 comprises 15 residues. Germline CDR1 reads KGHSH; CDR2 reads LQKENI. The CDR3 spells CASAKDRGQTYEQYF. The CDR3 DNA is TGTGCCAGCGCCAAAGACAGGGGTCAAACCTACGAGCAGTACTTC. Drawing the rest from reference TRBV18 and TRBJ2-7, the complete variable domain is NAGVMQNPRHLVRRRGQEARLRCSPMKGHSHVYWYRQLPEEGLKFMVYLQKENIIDESGMPKERFSAEFPKEGPSILRIQQVVRGDSAAYFCASAKDRGQTYEQYFGPGTRLTVT.